A selection of T cell receptor beta chains follows, all from one sample in a study of blood T cell repertoires in COVID-19. Measured with immunoSEQ multiplex PCR; TCRdb has only the in-frame clones, and not every one. This sample has about 280,000 clones, with about nine tenths found just once. Specimen: PBMCs or T cells enriched from blood (not recorded which). All receptors derive from a woman in her twenties or thirties with acute COVID-19. Each CDR3 is given with its conserved first and last residue. Not all rows give a size; the values are once, few, many and, for expanded clones, a class.

cdr3_length,v_call,clone_size,j_call,cdr3_aa
16,TRBV27,few,TRBJ2-3,CASSLATSGPTDTQYF
15,TRBV7-2,once,TRBJ1-4,CASSSQGATNEKLFF
15,TRBV18,NA,TRBJ2-3,CASSPETGGAHTQYF
13,TRBV19,NA,TRBJ2-7,CASSLSRSYEQYF
15,TRBV5-4,NA,TRBJ2-2,CASSLADRDTGELFF
14,TRBV7-2,once,TRBJ2-7,CASSLVRESREQYF
16,TRBV2,NA,TRBJ2-2,CASKIGLAVSTGELFF
15,TRBV19,NA,TRBJ2-3,CASSIAGRGTDTQYF
21,TRBV30,NA,TRBJ2-7,CAWSVRPVCLAGDYSPYEQYF
15,TRBV5-1,NA,TRBJ1-1,CASSQGQMMNTEAFF
15,TRBV27,NA,TRBJ2-3,CASSLFAGVPDTQYF
16,TRBV28,NA,TRBJ1-6,CASTMGQGEGNSPLHF
15,TRBV6-5,NA,TRBJ2-7,CASSPEPQGSYEQYF